These 7 T cell receptor beta chains originate from one sample sequenced in a study of shared clonotypes between healthy human individuals (dated by TCRdb to 2018 to 2021). CD8 naive samples were obtained by positive selection for CCR7 among CD45RO-negative cells, yielding a CD45RA+CCR7+ population from which TemRA cells were excluded. The receptor library was made with the immunoSEQ multiplex PCR assay. Drawn from immuneACCESS, this table holds only the in-frame rearrangements with V and J called that TCRdb kept. Clones are partly lost; checked studies trace under half to an unresolved V gene and leave the rest unexplained. Within this sample are roughly 600,000 clones, with more than 95% of them counted one time only. Of the sample, 0.25% to 0.35% falls within the top ten clones. Material: naive CD8+ T cells sorted from blood. The meaning of the sample's cell subset or site label: CD45RA+CCR7+. Every receptor here comes from a man aged 30 to 45 in good health.

This clone came up once. The V gene is TRBV5-1, the J gene TRBJ1-1, with 7 nucleotides matching TRBD1. The V and J ends lost 2 bases and 2 bases, in that order; junction bases with no gene match: 3. This CDR3 has 14 residues. Germline CDR1 SGHRS, CDR2 YFSETQ. The CDR3 here is CASSFGQVNTEAFF. The CDR3 nucleotides read TGCGCCAGCAGCTTCGGACAGGTAAACACTGAAGCTTTCTTT.

J is TRBJ2-1 and V is TRBV5-1, with 8 bases aligning to TRBD1. The J segment lost 5 bases and the V segment lost 0 bases, leaving 7 bases of the junction unmatched. CDR1 and CDR2 from the germline V gene are SGHRS and YFSETQ. This CDR3 has 16 residues. The CDR3: CASSLDGRGPDNEQFF. DNA of the CDR3: TGCGCCAGCAGCTTGGACGGCAGGGGGCCCGACAATGAGCAGTTCTTC.

This clone has only one observation. The J gene is TRBJ2-3, the V gene TRBV5-1, with TRBD1 as a possible D gene (6 bases). V shed 3 bases and J shed 0 bases, with 17 bases lying between them. Germline assignment: CDR1 SGHRS and CDR2 YFSETQ. The CDR3 length is 17 residues. This chain's CDR3 is CASSSKQGWSSTDTQYF. The DNA for the CDR3 is TGCGCCAGCAGCTCTAAACAGGGATGGTCTAGCACAGATACGCAGTATTTT. The full variable domain, in which reference TRBV5-1 and TRBJ2-3 provide the parts outside the CDR3, is KAGVTQTPRYLIKTRGQQVTLSCSPISGHRSVSWYQQTPGQGLQFLFEYFSETQRNKGNFPGRFSGRQFSNSRSEMNVSTLELGDSALYLCASSSKQGWSSTDTQYFGPGTRLTVL.

This clone was seen just once. J is TRBJ1-5 and V is TRBV4-1; the D gene is possibly TRBD1 (5 bases). V lost 1 base to trimming and J lost 1 base, with 8 bases between them. Per germline, CDR1 MGHRA and CDR2 YSYEKL. This CDR3 region has 15 residues. For the CDR3, the DNA is TGCGCCAGCAGCCAAGCCAGGGCGAGCAATCAGCCCCAGCATTTT. Its translation: CASSQARASNQPQHF.

The rearrangement joins TRBV6-1 to TRBJ2-3, with D unclear. The CDR3 loop spans 12 amino acids. Germline CDR1 is MNHNS and CDR2 is SASEGT. V was cut by 4 bases and J by 4 bases, with 6 bases left in between. The CDR3 spells CASSVGSDTQYF. CDR3 in DNA: TGTGCCAGCAGTGTTGGGTCAGATACGCAGTATTTT.

The sample holds one count of this clone. V gene TRBV7-9 combines with J gene TRBJ1-5; a possible D gene is TRBD1 (5 bases). V lost 1 base and J lost 5, with 9 bases in between. Germline CDR1 and CDR2: SEHNR and FQNEAQ (reference sequence). The CDR3 length is 14 residues. The CDR3 reads CASSLEGRHQPQHF. The CDR3 DNA reads as TGTGCCAGCAGCTTAGAGGGGAGGCATCAGCCCCAGCATTTT.

The chain has TRBV4-1 and TRBJ2-1; D ambiguous. Germline CDR1 reads MGHRA; CDR2 reads YSYEKL. Trimming stripped 4 bases from V and 0 bases from J, with 10 bases between. This CDR3 has 15 amino acids. The CDR3 bases are TGCGCCAGCAGCCTTTCCCTGGGCTCCTACAATGAGCAGTTCTTC. Its translation is CASSLSLGSYNEQFF.